This T cell receptor (beta chain) was observed in a study of CD8 T cells in Susac syndrome. Whole-study findings and limits: The Susac syndrome CD4+ T cell repertoires displayed no clonal expansion.

CDR1 and CDR2 (germline): KGHDR, SFDVKD. V was cut by 6 bases and J by 3 bases, with 15 bases left in between. The CDR3 consists of 15 residues. TEMRA cells were FACS-enriched and CD8+ and CD4+ T cells negatively isolated. A note on this clonotype: The antigen is not known.

RNA amounts of roughly 0.5 to 1 ug underwent reverse transcription with random hexamers. A single record per CDR3 protein comes from TCRdb applying MiXCR to the immunoSEQ multiplex PCR reads. The data contain roughly 250,000 distinct CDR3 sequences, about 96% of them seen just once; the ten biggest clones take up approximately 0.094%. Sequenced sample: CD4+ T cells from PBMCs. The receptor was isolated from a human donor with Susac syndrome. The chain employs TRBV24-1 and TRBJ2-3; D possibly corresponds to TRBD2 (6 bases). In nucleotides, the CDR3 is TGTGCCACCAGTCTCGACGGGAGAAGGACAGATACGCAGTATTTT. Its protein is CATSLDGRRTDTQYF.